These 21 T cell receptor beta chains were all obtained from the same sample, sequenced in a study of shared clonotypes between healthy human individuals. Using immunoSEQ multiplex PCR, the repertoire was profiled, and TCRdb retains in-frame clones only, with some absent. The sample lists about 1,800,000 clones; about 95% were seen once. Naive CD8 populations comprised CD45RO-negative cells positively selected for CCR7, excluding terminally differentiated effector memory CD45RA+ cells. The specimen sequenced was naive CD8+ T cells sorted from blood. All receptors come from a man aged 18 to 30 in good health.

This clone was detected once. This rearrangement joins TRBV27 to TRBJ2-2; tentative D call: TRBD2 (5 bases). V lost 7 bases, J lost 2 bases, and 17 bases lay in between. CDR3 length equals 16 residues. Germline CDR1 and CDR2: MNHEY and SMNVEV (reference sequence). The CDR3 is CASKSRWTLNTGELFF. The DNA of the CDR3 is TGTGCCAGCAAATCCCGTTGGACTCTCAACACCGGGGAGCTGTTTTTT.

The V and J genes are TRBV6-5 and TRBJ1-1, with 8 bases matching TRBD1. V was clipped by 4 bases and J by 1 base; unmatched bases: 8. Per the germline V gene, CDR1 is MNHEY and CDR2 is SVGAGI. The CDR3 is made up of 16 amino acids. The CDR3 sequence: CASSSPSGTGNTEAFF. Here the CDR3 DNA reads TGTGCCAGCAGTTCCCCATCCGGGACAGGGAACACTGAAGCTTTCTTT.

The CDR3 region has the DNA TGTGCCAGCACCGGGACTAGCGTTAATGAGCAGTTCTTC. This sequence encodes CASTGTSVNEQFF. V gene TRBV2 combines with J gene TRBJ2-1, with 10 bases lining up with TRBD2. CDR3 length: 13 amino acids. CDR1 is SNHLY, CDR2 FYNNEI, per germline. V lost 7 bases to trimming and J lost 7 bases; unmatched junction nucleotides: 4. Together with reference TRBV2 and TRBJ2-1, the CDR3 gives the full variable domain: EPEVTQTPSHQVTQMGQEVILRCVPISNHLYFYWYRQILGQKVEFLVSFYNNEISEKSEIFDDQFSVERPDGSNFTLKIRSTKLEDSAMYFCASTGTSVNEQFFGPGTRLTVL.

The chain uses TRBV7-6 and TRBJ1-5; D is uncertain. CDR3 size: 17 residues. Germline CDR1 SGHVS, CDR2 FNYEAQ. V was pared by 2 bases and J by 2 bases, with 16 bases between. CDR3 loop: CASSLSPPTAGNQPQHF. The CDR3 DNA reads TGTGCCAGCAGCTTATCGCCACCCACGGCGGGCAATCAGCCCCAGCATTTT.

This chain uses TRBV19 with TRBJ2-2, with 10 nucleotides matching TRBD2. CDR1 and CDR2 from the germline V gene are LNHDA and SQIVND (reference sequence). The CDR3 runs 18 residues. The V and J ends lost 3 bases and 4 bases, in that order; junction bases with no gene match: 11. The CDR3 spells CASSIRGPLAGVTGELFF. CDR3 nucleotides: TGTGCCAGTAGTATTCGGGGCCCCCTAGCGGGAGTCACCGGGGAGCTGTTTTTT.

This clone was counted between two and nine times. The CDR3 DNA reads TGTGCCAGCAGCTCTGGACAGGGCGATGGCTACACCTTC. This gives the protein CASSSGQGDGYTF. The chain employs TRBV9 and TRBJ1-2; 8 bases align to TRBD1. Germline-derived CDR1 and CDR2 are SGDLS and YYNGEE. Germline trimming cut 4 bases from V and 6 bases from J; bases unmatched to any gene: 5. The CDR3 contains 13 residues.

This chain connects TRBV4-2 to TRBJ1-4; 10 bases agree with TRBD1. Germline trimming cut 1 base from V and 15 bases from J; bases unmatched to any gene: 5. The CDR3 runs to 13 residues. CDR1 and CDR2 from the germline V gene are LGHNA and YNFKEQ. The DNA of the CDR3 is TGTGCCAGCAGCCAAGGACAGGGGGCTCTGGTGTTTTTT. Translation: CASSQGQGALVFF.

V usage is TRBV10-3 and J usage is TRBJ1-2; 7 bases fit TRBD1. Losses at the gene ends were 8 bases for V and 6 bases for J; bases not matched to a gene: 15. This CDR3 comprises 15 residues. CDR1 is ENHRY and CDR2 is SYGVKD in the germline V gene. The CDR3 sequence is CAIQTPFEQGNGYTF. The CDR3 DNA follows: TGTGCCATCCAAACCCCATTCGAACAGGGGAATGGCTACACCTTC.

In regard to this clone: Other nucleotide sequences in the sample specify the same CDR3. V gene TRBV29-1 combines with J gene TRBJ2-5, with no clear D. Germline values: CDR1 SQVTM, CDR2 ANQGSEA. Trimming removed 4 bases from V and 4 bases from J, with 4 bases in between. CDR3 length: 10 residues. CDR3 amino acids: CSVVSETQYF. CDR3 sequence (DNA): TGCAGCGTTGTATCAGAGACCCAGTACTTC. The variable domain in full, with the rest retrieved from reference TRBV29-1 and TRBJ2-5, is SAVISQKPSRDICQRGTSLTIQCQVDSQVTMMFWYRQQPGQSLTLIATANQGSEATYESGFVIDKFPISRPNLTFSTLTVSNMSPEDSSIYLCSVVSETQYFGPGTRLLVL.

CDR3 in DNA: TGCGCCAGCAGCTACGGACTAGCGGGAGGCCCCTACGAGCAGTACTTC. This sequence encodes CASSYGLAGGPYEQYF. The chain links TRBV5-1 to TRBJ2-7, with 14 bases lining up with TRBD2. The CDR3 is 16 residues long. Germline CDR1 SGHRS, CDR2 YFSETQ. Germline trimming cut 3 bases from V and 2 bases from J; bases unmatched to any gene: 4.

J is TRBJ2-1 and V is TRBV6-5, with a tentative D call TRBD1 (7 bases). V lost 5 bases, J lost 5 bases, and 16 bases lay in between. Germline loops: CDR1 MNHEY, CDR2 SVGAGI. The CDR3 is 15 amino acids. The DNA for the CDR3 is TGTGCCAGCAGTCGTACAGGGGACTTAAACAATGAGCAGTTCTTC. This sequence encodes CASSRTGDLNNEQFF.

The rearrangement uses TRBV7-6 and TRBJ2-3; possible D gene TRBD2, 6 bases. Germline V gene data show CDR1 as SGHVS and CDR2 as FNYEAQ. V lost 5 bases and J 2 bases, leaving 14 bases between the germline ends. The CDR3 consists of 15 residues. CDR3 sequence reads: CASSATWGDTDTQYF. CDR3 sequence (DNA): TGTGCCAGCAGCGCCACGTGGGGGGACACAGATACGCAGTATTTT. Full variable domain (outside the CDR3, taken from reference TRBV7-6 and TRBJ2-3): GAGVSQSPRYKVTKRGQDVALRCDPISGHVSLYWYRQALGQGPEFLTYFNYEAQQDKSGLPNDRFSAERPEGSISTLTIQRTEQRDSAMYRCASSATWGDTDTQYFGPGTRLTVL.

The chain recombines TRBV27 with TRBJ1-2; D gene uncertain. The CDR3 spans 14 residues. CDR1 and CDR2 from the germline V gene are MNHEY and SMNVEV (reference sequence). Trimming removed 8 bases from V and 4 bases from J, with 17 bases in between. DNA for the CDR3: TGTGCCAGCGGTGGATGGGAGGAGGGCTATGGCTACACCTTC. Its protein product is CASGGWEEGYGYTF.

V usage is TRBV6-6 and J usage is TRBJ2-7; D not resolved. V was shortened by 5 bases and J by 3 bases, with 14 bases between the two germline ends. The CDR3 loop spans 14 amino acids. Germline V CDR1 and CDR2: MNHNY, SVGAGI (reference sequence). CDR3 region: CASSISLDGYEQYF. The CDR3, as DNA: TGTGCCAGCAGTATCTCGTTAGACGGCTACGAGCAGTACTTC.

V and J are TRBV5-1 and TRBJ2-1; tentatively, D is TRBD2 (5 bases). Deletions cut 1 base from V and 5 bases from J, with 13 bases between. CDR3 length: 15 residues. Germline V gives CDR1 SGHRS, CDR2 YFSETQ. CDR3 bases: TGCGCCAGCAGCTTGTCCAGAGGGATGGACAATGAGCAGTTCTTC. Residues: CASSLSRGMDNEQFF.

This chain connects TRBV28 to TRBJ1-5; D might be TRBD1 (6 bases). CDR1 is MDHEN and CDR2 is SYDVKM in the germline V gene. The CDR3 covers 13 residues. V was clipped by 3 bases and J by 5 bases, with 8 bases between them. CDR3 loop: CASSLTGHQPQHF. CDR3 nucleotide sequence: TGTGCCAGCAGTTTGACAGGTCATCAGCCCCAGCATTTT.

This chain joins TRBV27 and TRBJ2-7, with 9 bases aligning to TRBD2. This CDR3 is 15 amino acids long. Trimming cost V 1 base and J 2 bases; bases outside gene matches: 3. Germline V gene sequence: CDR1 MNHEY, CDR2 SMNVEV (reference sequence). CDR3 coding DNA: TGTGCCAGCAGTTTATGGGCTAGCGGGACCTACGAGCAGTACTTC. This codes for CASSLWASGTYEQYF.

The CDR3 coding sequence is TGTGCCAGCAGCTTGACCACAGGGGGTTGGGAGACCCAGTACTTC. This gives the protein CASSLTTGGWETQYF. V usage is TRBV7-6 and J usage is TRBJ2-5; the match to TRBD1 covers 8 bases. From germline, CDR1 is SGHVS and CDR2 FNYEAQ. The length of the CDR3 is 15 residues. With 3 bases clipped from V and 5 bases from J, the junction kept 8 bases outside the gene matches.

The V call is TRBV2, the J call TRBJ2-3; 7 nucleotides line up with TRBD2. This CDR3 spans 14 amino acids. The germline gives CDR1 SNHLY, CDR2 FYNNEI. The chain's CDR3 is CWWTRGGPGDTQYF. CDR3 coding DNA: TGTTGGTGGACTCGCGGGGGACCGGGAGATACGCAGTATTTT. Full variable domain (remainder filled in from reference TRBV2 and TRBJ2-3): EPEVTQTPSHQVTQMGQEVILRCVPISNHLYFYWYRQILGQKVEFLVSFYNNEISEKSEIFDDQFSVERPDGSNFTLKIRSTKLEDSAMYFCWWTRGGPGDTQYFGPGTRLTVL.

This sequence joins TRBV30 and TRBJ2-5, with D possibly matching TRBD1 (6 bases). CDR1 and CDR2 from the germline V gene are GTSNPN and SVGIG (reference sequence). This CDR3 spans 15 amino acids. V was trimmed by 2 bases and J by 0 bases, leaving 13 bases between them. CDR3 sequence: CAWSREGQHQETQYF. The CDR3 coding sequence is TGTGCCTGGAGTAGAGAAGGACAGCACCAAGAGACCCAGTACTTC.

The chain employs TRBV7-2 and TRBJ1-2; 7 bases are shared with TRBD1. The trim removed 5 bases at V and 0 bases at J, leaving 9 bases unmatched. Per germline, CDR1 SGHTA and CDR2 FQGNSA. The CDR3 is 16 amino acids. The CDR3 spells CASSPVRDSSNYGYTF. For the CDR3, the DNA is TGTGCCAGCAGCCCCGTCCGGGACAGCTCTAACTATGGCTACACCTTC.